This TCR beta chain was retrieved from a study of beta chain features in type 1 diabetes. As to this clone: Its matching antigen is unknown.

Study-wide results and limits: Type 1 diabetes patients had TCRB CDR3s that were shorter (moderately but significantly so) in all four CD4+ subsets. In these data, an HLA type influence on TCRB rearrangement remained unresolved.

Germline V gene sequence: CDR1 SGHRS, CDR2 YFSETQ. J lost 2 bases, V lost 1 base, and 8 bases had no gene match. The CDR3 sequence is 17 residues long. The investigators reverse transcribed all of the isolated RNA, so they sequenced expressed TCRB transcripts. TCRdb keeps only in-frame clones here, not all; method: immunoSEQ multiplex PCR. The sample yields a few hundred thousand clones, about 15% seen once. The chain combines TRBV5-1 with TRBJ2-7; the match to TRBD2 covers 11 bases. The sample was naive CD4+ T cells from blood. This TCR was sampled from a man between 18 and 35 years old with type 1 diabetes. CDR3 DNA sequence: TGCGCCAGCAGCTTGTCTAGCGGGAGGCAAGAGACCTACGAGCAGTACTTC. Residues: CASSLSSGRQETYEQYF.